One and the same sample provided the 29 T cell receptor beta chains below, sequenced in a study of memory CD4+ T cells and cytomegalovirus serostatus (dated by TCRdb to the late 2010s). Library construction relied on the immunoSEQ multiplex PCR assay. Sourced from immuneACCESS, this table was stored by TCRdb with only in-frame sequences that have V and J called. A share of the clones is absent; for the studies checked, an unresolved V gene accounts for under half, and the remainder has no known explanation. The sample yields some 59,000 clones; 82% were counted once. 0.88% of the sample is taken by the ten largest. A FACSAria II was used to sort memory CD4+ T cells, defined as single viable CD3+CD4+CD8-CD45RO+ cells. The sequencing sample was made of memory CD4+ T cells from blood. The receptor set was obtained from an adult in good health and CMV-seronegative.

J is TRBJ2-5 and V is TRBV2; D gene uncertain. Trimming took off 1 base at V and 5 bases at J, with 11 bases between the two ends. The CDR3 totals 14 residues. Germline V gene lookup returns CDR1 SNHLY and CDR2 FYNNEI. In nucleotides, the CDR3 is TGTGCCAGCAGTGAAGATCATATTCGGGAGACCCAGTACTTC. Translation gives CASSEDHIRETQYF.

Only a few counts were recorded for this clone. Written as DNA, the CDR3 is TGTGCCAGCAGTTACAGGGTCGCAGGAAACACCATATATTTT. Its translation is CASSYRVAGNTIYF. The chain carries TRBV2 and TRBJ1-3; D may be TRBD1 (6 bases). V was clipped by 5 bases and J by 4 bases, with 12 bases between them. This CDR3 comprises 14 residues. CDR1 is SNHLY, CDR2 FYNNEI, per germline. Combining the CDR3 with reference TRBV2 and TRBJ1-3 gives the whole variable domain EPEVTQTPSHQVTQMGQEVILRCVPISNHLYFYWYRQILGQKVEFLVSFYNNEISEKSEIFDDQFSVERPDGSNFTLKIRSTKLEDSAMYFCASSYRVAGNTIYFGEGSWLTVV.

The gene calls are TRBV4-1 and TRBJ2-5; TRBD2 matches at 10 bases. The CDR3 is 13 amino acids. CDR1 is MGHRA, CDR2 YSYEKL, per germline. With V trimmed by 5 bases and J by 5 bases, 2 bases remained unmatched. CDR3 sequence reads: CASSRAGGETQYF. CDR3 DNA: TGCGCCAGCAGCAGAGCGGGAGGGGAGACCCAGTACTTC.

This clone was observed a single time. The chain uses TRBV7-8 and TRBJ1-5, with 9 bases that match TRBD1. V lost 3 bases to trimming and J lost 4 bases; unmatched junction nucleotides: 10. Germline loops: CDR1 SGHVS, CDR2 FQNEAQ. This CDR3 spans 17 amino acids. The CDR3 here is CASSFGGGTGRNQPQHF. Here the CDR3 DNA reads TGTGCCAGCAGCTTTGGGGGGGGGACAGGGAGAAATCAGCCCCAGCATTTT.

The chain combines TRBV27 with TRBJ2-2; 7 bases match TRBD1. This CDR3 contains 16 residues. The junction had 9 bases not matched to a gene; V was cut back by 6 bases and J by 2 bases. Germline assignment: CDR1 MNHEY and CDR2 SMNVEV (reference sequence). CDR3 sequence: CASRSEGQINTGELFF. CDR3 DNA: TGTGCCAGCAGATCCGAGGGACAGATAAACACCGGGGAGCTGTTTTTT.

This clone was seen more than once but under ten times. The chain joins TRBV27 to TRBJ1-1; unclear D gene. Trimming removed 0 bases from V and 4 bases from J, with 12 bases in between. The germline V gene has CDR1 MNHEY and CDR2 SMNVEV (reference sequence). The CDR3 sequence is 15 residues long. The CDR3 loop is CASSLSWQRRTEAFF. CDR3 bases: TGTGCCAGCAGTTTATCCTGGCAGCGTCGCACTGAAGCTTTCTTT.

J is TRBJ1-3 and V is TRBV30, with a possible D match to TRBD1 (5 bases). Trimming took off 2 bases at V and 0 bases at J, with 11 bases between the two ends. CDR3 length equals 15 residues. Per germline, CDR1 GTSNPN and CDR2 SVGIG (reference sequence). This CDR3 is CAWSQGFNSGNTIYF. DNA for the CDR3: TGTGCCTGGAGTCAGGGCTTCAACTCTGGAAACACCATATATTTT.

The table lists this clone with a few counts. The chain employs TRBV28 and TRBJ1-2, with unresolved D. Deletions cut 5 bases from V and 7 bases from J, with 14 bases between. This CDR3 has 13 amino acids. Germline CDR1 and CDR2: MDHEN and SYDVKM. This CDR3 is CASSGPVRGGYTF. In DNA, the CDR3 is TGTGCCAGCAGTGGCCCGGTCCGGGGTGGCTACACCTTC.

V usage is TRBV5-4 and J usage is TRBJ2-7; 10 bases agree with TRBD1. Looked up from germline, CDR1 is SGHNT and CDR2 is YYREEE (reference sequence). V trimming: 4 bases; J trimming: 2 bases; junction bases outside the gene matches: 15. The CDR3 is made up of 18 amino acids. In DNA form, the CDR3 reads TGTGCCAGCAGCGTGATTGCATTCAAGGGACAGGGGACCTACGAGCAGTACTTC. It is translated as CASSVIAFKGQGTYEQYF.

The chain combines TRBV18 with TRBJ1-4; the match to TRBD1 covers 9 bases. Germline assignment: CDR1 KGHSH and CDR2 LQKENI. CDR3 size: 16 residues. The V and J ends lost 6 bases and 5 bases, in that order; junction bases with no gene match: 10. The CDR3 sequence is CASSRNTGTGNEKLFF. DNA for the CDR3: TGTGCCAGCTCCCGCAACACCGGGACAGGGAATGAAAAACTGTTTTTT.

The chain couples TRBV19 to TRBJ2-5; TRBD1 might be the D (5 bases). The germline V gene encodes CDR1 LNHDA and CDR2 SQIVND (reference sequence). The CDR3 runs to 18 residues. V dropped 0 bases and J dropped 1 base, with 18 bases sitting between them. CDR3 protein: CASSIDSRAGALQETQYF. In nucleotides, the CDR3 is TGTGCCAGTAGTATAGACAGCAGGGCAGGAGCCCTCCAAGAGACCCAGTACTTC.

The chain uses TRBV7-7 and TRBJ2-5, with 7 positions matching TRBD2. CDR3 size: 15 residues. Germline loops: CDR1 SSHAT, CDR2 FNYEAQ (reference sequence). The V gene end was trimmed by 2 bases and the J gene end by 5 bases; junction bases not matched to a gene: 8. CDR3 sequence (DNA): TGTGCCAGCAGCTTAAGTCTAGCGGACTCCGAGACCCAGTACTTC. Translated: CASSLSLADSETQYF.

V is TRBV19 and J is TRBJ2-7, with 10 bases aligning to TRBD1. The CDR3 totals 15 residues. The J segment lost 2 bases and the V segment lost 6 bases, leaving 7 bases of the junction unmatched. CDR1 and CDR2 (germline): LNHDA, SQIVND (reference sequence). The CDR3 spells CASSARTGGAYEQYF. Written as DNA, the CDR3 is TGTGCCAGTAGCGCCCGGACAGGGGGAGCCTACGAGCAGTACTTC.

J is TRBJ1-6 and V is TRBV6-6; D gene uncertain. The CDR3 sequence is 14 residues long. V was clipped by 10 bases and J by 4 bases, with 14 bases between them. Looked up from germline, CDR1 is MNHNY and CDR2 is SVGAGI (reference sequence). The CDR3 DNA is TGTGCCACCCTCACCCCCACTTATAATTCACCCCTCCACTTT. Translating gives CATLTPTYNSPLHF.

This clone was observed a few times. V is TRBV10-2 and J is TRBJ1-4; 8 positions match TRBD1. From germline, CDR1 is WSHSY and CDR2 SAAADI. The length of the CDR3 is 14 residues. The V gene end was trimmed by 6 bases and the J gene end by 6 bases; junction bases not matched to a gene: 6. The CDR3 nucleotides are TGCGCCAGCAGCTGGACAGGGAGGGATGAAAAACTGTTTTTT. Protein: CASSWTGRDEKLFF.

The chain combines TRBV6-1 with TRBJ2-6, with D perhaps TRBD1 or TRBD2 (5 bases each). This CDR3 region has 15 residues. Per germline, CDR1 MNHNS and CDR2 SASEGT. V was trimmed by 7 bases and J by 2 bases, leaving 12 bases between them. The CDR3 coding sequence is TGTGCCAGCACCGGTGGGGGAACTGGGGCCAACGTCCTGACTTTC. Translation gives CASTGGGTGANVLTF.

The gene calls are TRBV18 and TRBJ1-4; no definite D call. Germline V gene lookup returns CDR1 KGHSH and CDR2 LQKENI. V gave up 4 bases and J gave up 8 bases, with 14 bases separating them. The CDR3 runs to 14 residues. As DNA, the CDR3 is TGTGCCAGCTCACGAGCCCCGGGAGAGGAAAAACTGTTTTTT. It is translated as CASSRAPGEEKLFF.

This chain connects TRBV12-5 to TRBJ2-2; D might be TRBD2 (5 bases). The CDR3 contains 14 residues. Germline CDR1 and CDR2: LGHNT and FRNRAP. V lost 4 bases to trimming and J lost 3 bases, with 9 bases between them. CDR3 nucleotides: TGTGCTAGTGGTTCCGAGGGTTACACCGGGGAGCTGTTTTTT. Translating it yields CASGSEGYTGELFF.

J is TRBJ2-1 and V is TRBV27; TRBD2 aligns across 9 bases. V gave up 6 bases and J gave up 1 base; unmatched junction bases: 7. The germline gives CDR1 MNHEY, CDR2 SMNVEV (reference sequence). The CDR3 is made up of 16 amino acids. The CDR3 region has the DNA TGTGCCAGCAGCCCCAGAGCGGGGGGTTCCTACAATGAGCAGTTCTTC. It yields the protein CASSPRAGGSYNEQFF.

V is TRBV18 and J is TRBJ1-5; TRBD1 is a possible D gene (5 bases). Trimming cost V 6 bases and J 8 bases, with 20 bases left between them. This CDR3 is built from 15 residues. The germline CDR1 and CDR2 sequences are KGHSH and LQKENI. CDR3 nucleotide sequence: TGTGCCAGCTCCCTGATAGGCGGGGACCTCGAGCCCCAGCATTTT. Translated: CASSLIGGDLEPQHF.

Here the CDR3 reads CAWRDPASAFF. The CDR3 bases are TGTGCCTGGAGGGACCCGGCGTCGGCTTTCTTT. This chain uses TRBV30 with TRBJ1-1; D gene unclear. There are 11 residues in the CDR3. The germline V gene encodes CDR1 GTSNPN and CDR2 SVGIG (reference sequence). Trimming cost V 3 bases and J 11 bases, with 13 bases left between them.

The J gene is TRBJ2-1, the V gene TRBV6-1; D is unresolved. This CDR3 contains 15 residues. Germline CDR1 and CDR2: MNHNS and SASEGT. V was cut by 5 bases and J by 0 bases, with 11 bases left in between. CDR3 DNA sequence: TGTGCCAGCAGTTGGGTAGCTGACTCCTACAATGAGCAGTTCTTC. The encoded protein is CASSWVADSYNEQFF.

This rearrangement joins TRBV5-6 to TRBJ1-5; D might be TRBD1 (6 bases). Germline values: CDR1 SGHDT, CDR2 YYEEEE. V was shortened by 3 bases and J by 0 bases, with 13 bases between the two germline ends. This CDR3 spans 16 amino acids. The CDR3 region has the DNA TGTGCCAGCAGCTCGGGGGCGGACTATAGCAATCAGCCCCAGCATTTT. Its translation is CASSSGADYSNQPQHF.

This clone came up a few times. The CDR3 coding sequence is TGCGCCAGCAGCCCCCCCCCGGGTGCAGAGACCCAGTACTTC. It yields the protein CASSPPPGAETQYF. V and J are TRBV4-1 and TRBJ2-5, with D uncertain. The V and J ends lost 4 bases and 4 bases respectively, with 13 bases between them. CDR3 size: 14 residues. CDR1 and CDR2 from the germline V gene are MGHRA and YSYEKL.

This chain uses TRBV6-1 with TRBJ2-1; 13 bases fit TRBD2. The CDR3 is made up of 18 amino acids. Germline V gives CDR1 MNHNS, CDR2 SASEGT. The V gene end was trimmed by 1 base and the J gene end by 0 bases; junction bases not matched to a gene: 3. Here the CDR3 reads CASSEVTSGRGSYNEQFF. CDR3 DNA: TGTGCCAGCAGTGAAGTCACTAGCGGGAGGGGCTCCTACAATGAGCAGTTCTTC.

The chain uses TRBV6-1 and TRBJ1-2, with 7 bases that match TRBD1. Germline assignment: CDR1 MNHNS and CDR2 SASEGT. Germline trimming cut 4 bases from V and 4 bases from J; bases unmatched to any gene: 0. The CDR3 has 12 residues. The CDR3 loop is CASSGDSYGYTF. For the CDR3, the DNA is TGTGCCAGCAGTGGGGACAGCTATGGCTACACCTTC.

The chain uses TRBV7-2 and TRBJ1-6; D is ambiguous. Germline CDR1 reads SGHTA; CDR2 reads FQGNSA. The CDR3 spans 15 residues. Deletions cut 4 bases from V and 7 bases from J, with 14 bases between. The CDR3 DNA sequence: TGTGCCAGCAGCTGGGGAGGACCGGAAAATTCACCCCTCCACTTT. Residues: CASSWGGPENSPLHF.

The chain carries TRBV5-4 and TRBJ2-7; 10 bases fit TRBD2. The V gene end was trimmed by 4 bases and the J gene end by 2 bases; junction bases not matched to a gene: 12. Germline CDR1 is SGHNT and CDR2 is YYREEE (reference sequence). This CDR3 is built from 17 residues. CDR3 protein: CASSPGGASGSTYEQYF. For the CDR3, the DNA is TGTGCCAGCAGCCCGGGGGGGGCTAGCGGGAGTACCTACGAGCAGTACTTC. Using reference TRBV5-4 and TRBJ2-7 for the parts outside the CDR3, the full variable domain is ETGVTQSPTHLIKTRGQQVTLRCSSQSGHNTVSWYQQALGQGPQFIFQYYREEENGRGNFPPRFSGLQFPNYSSELNVNALELDDSALYLCASSPGGASGSTYEQYFGPGTRLTVT.

The chain has TRBV9 and TRBJ2-2; D is uncertain. Germline loops: CDR1 SGDLS, CDR2 YYNGEE. The V end was cut by 0 bases, the J end by 5 bases, with 11 bases between. The CDR3 sequence is 15 residues long. This chain's CDR3 is CASSVDAVFTGELFF. As DNA, the CDR3 is TGTGCCAGCAGCGTAGATGCGGTGTTTACCGGGGAGCTGTTTTTT.